Sequencing of this TCR beta chain was carried out in a study of Tregs in tolerant kidney transplant recipients. Study-wide background: Recipients received nonmyeloablative bone marrow transplants from related graft donors, with transient mixed chimerism.

Sequencing was performed with immunoSEQ multiplex PCR; in TCRdb, only in-frame clones are kept and a portion is missing. The sample records approximately 98,000 clones, around 89% being singletons. Trimming pared 1 base from V and 3 bases from J, leaving 9 bases between. Germline loops: CDR1 SEHNR, CDR2 FQNEAQ (reference sequence). The CDR3 runs 15 residues. The specimen was CD4+ T cells from blood, collected before the transplant. The chain couples TRBV7-9 to TRBJ2-2, with D hard to call. The sequence was collected from a human donor who received a combined kidney and bone marrow transplant. The CDR3 spells CASSLGQSDTGELFF. The CDR3 DNA follows: TGTGCCAGCAGCTTAGGGCAGAGCGACACCGGGGAGCTGTTTTTT.